This T cell receptor (beta chain) was retrieved from a study of beta chain features in type 1 diabetes. Overall study results and limits: Researchers report that Type 1 diabetes patients had moderately but significantly shorter TCRB CDR3s across all four CD4+ subsets.

The CDR3 sequence is 14 residues long. Trimming cost V 6 bases and J 4 bases, with 15 bases left between them. Germline CDR1 is MNHEY and CDR2 is SMNVEV (reference sequence). The investigators reverse transcribed all of the isolated RNA, so they sequenced expressed TCRB transcripts. The repertoire was sequenced with immunoSEQ multiplex PCR; TCRdb's copy has only in-frame clones and lacks some. The sample lists 640,000 or so clones; about an eighth were seen once. The authors sorted CD4+ naive, central memory, regulatory and stem cell-like memory cells via CD45RO/CCR7/CD25/CD127/CD95/CD27. Comments on this clone: Its target is unknown.

The gene calls are TRBV27 and TRBJ1-2; perhaps TRBD1 as D (5 bases). The source material was naive CD4+ T cells from blood. The receptor's source is a man aged 18-30 years with type 1 diabetes. In nucleotides, the CDR3 is TGTGCCAGCAGGCCAGGGTCTCTCGCCTATGGCTACACCTTC. Protein sequence: CASRPGSLAYGYTF.